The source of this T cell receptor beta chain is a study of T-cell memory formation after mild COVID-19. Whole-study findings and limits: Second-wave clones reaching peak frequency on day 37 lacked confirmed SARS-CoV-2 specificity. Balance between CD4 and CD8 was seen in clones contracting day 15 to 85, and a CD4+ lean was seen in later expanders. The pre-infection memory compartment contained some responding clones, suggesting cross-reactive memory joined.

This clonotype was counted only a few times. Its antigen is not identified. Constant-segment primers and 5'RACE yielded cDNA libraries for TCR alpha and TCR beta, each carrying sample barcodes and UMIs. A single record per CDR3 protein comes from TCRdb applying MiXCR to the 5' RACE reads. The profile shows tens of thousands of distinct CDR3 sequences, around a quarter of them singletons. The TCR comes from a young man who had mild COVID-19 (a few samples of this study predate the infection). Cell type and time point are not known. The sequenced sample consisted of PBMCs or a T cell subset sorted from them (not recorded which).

The CDR3 nucleotides are TGTGCCAGCAGTTACTCGGCACTGCCCTCCTACGAGCAGTACTTC. Encoded protein: CASSYSALPSYEQYF. The rearrangement uses TRBV6-5 and TRBJ2-7, with unresolved D. The CDR3 totals 15 residues. V gave up 0 bases and J gave up 0 bases, with 9 bases separating them. CDR1 is MNHEY and CDR2 is SVGAGI in the germline V gene.